The T cell receptor (beta chain) described here comes from a study of PD-L1 blockade in urothelial cancer. Study summary: Bladder-origin urothelial cancer in males described about 90% of the 29 patients. Between 0 and 3 prior chemotherapy regimens had been given to patients. There were a median of approximately 130,000 T cells in blood samples.

The time point denotes: peripheral blood 6 weeks after treatment start. Generated by immunoSEQ multiplex PCR, the TCRdb table keeps only in-frame clones and is missing some. The repertoire has some 120,000 clones, around 93% of them found once; the top ten carry more than 3%. The trim removed 4 bases at V and 12 bases at J, leaving 6 bases unmatched. Germline CDR1 and CDR2: SGHTA and FQGNSA. The CDR3 has 13 residues. The study's findings and limits: Tumor-associated clones in blood expanded more at 3 weeks in durable-benefit patients.

Remarks on this clone: The antigen is unknown.

The V call is TRBV7-2, the J call TRBJ2-7, with TRBD2 matching over 13 bases. The sequence came from a man aged 55 to 70 with urothelial cancer. Material: PBMCs, obtained around atezolizumab (anti-PD-L1) treatment. This CDR3 reads CASSYGLAGDMYF. As DNA, the CDR3 is TGTGCCAGCAGCTATGGACTAGCGGGAGATATGTACTTC.